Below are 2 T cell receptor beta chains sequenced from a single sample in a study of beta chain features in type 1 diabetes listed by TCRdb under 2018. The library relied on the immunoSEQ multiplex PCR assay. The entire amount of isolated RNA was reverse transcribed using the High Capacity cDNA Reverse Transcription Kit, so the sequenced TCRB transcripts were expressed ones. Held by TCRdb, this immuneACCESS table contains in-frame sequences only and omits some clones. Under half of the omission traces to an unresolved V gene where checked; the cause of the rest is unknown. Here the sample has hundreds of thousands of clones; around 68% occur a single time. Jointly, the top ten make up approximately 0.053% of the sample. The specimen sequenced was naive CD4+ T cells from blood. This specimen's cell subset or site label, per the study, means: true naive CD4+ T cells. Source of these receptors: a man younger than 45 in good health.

The CDR3 nucleotides are TGTGCCAGCAGTTTAGGCCGCGGGCCTGGGGCCAACGTCCTGACTTTC. Protein product: CASSLGRGPGANVLTF. This chain joins TRBV28 and TRBJ2-6, with D possibly being TRBD2 (5 bases). This CDR3 has 16 residues. CDR1 is MDHEN, CDR2 SYDVKM, per germline. The germline V and J ends were trimmed by 2 bases and 2 bases, with 10 bases remaining between them.

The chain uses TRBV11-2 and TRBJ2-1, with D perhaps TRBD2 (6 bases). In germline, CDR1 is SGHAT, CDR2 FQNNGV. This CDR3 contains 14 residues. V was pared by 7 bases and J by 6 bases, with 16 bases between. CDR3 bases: TGTGCCAGCAAACCGGGACTCAGAGGCAATGAGCAGTTCTTC. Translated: CASKPGLRGNEQFF.